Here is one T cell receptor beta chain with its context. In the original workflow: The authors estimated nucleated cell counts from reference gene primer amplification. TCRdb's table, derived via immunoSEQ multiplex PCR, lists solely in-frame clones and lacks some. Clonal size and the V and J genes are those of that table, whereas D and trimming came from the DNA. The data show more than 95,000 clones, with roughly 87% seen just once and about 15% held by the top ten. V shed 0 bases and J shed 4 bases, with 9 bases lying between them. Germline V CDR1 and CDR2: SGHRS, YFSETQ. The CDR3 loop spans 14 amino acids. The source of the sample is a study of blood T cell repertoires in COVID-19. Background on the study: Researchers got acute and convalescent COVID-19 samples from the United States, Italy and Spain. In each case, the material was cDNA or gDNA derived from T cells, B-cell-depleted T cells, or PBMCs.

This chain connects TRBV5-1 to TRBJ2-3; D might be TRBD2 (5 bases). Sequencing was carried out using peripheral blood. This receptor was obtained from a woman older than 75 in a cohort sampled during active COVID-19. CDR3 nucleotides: TGCGCCAGCAGCTTGGGAGGGAGCGCAGATACGCAGTATTTT. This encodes CASSLGGSADTQYF.